This TCR beta chain was retrieved from a study of cytomegalovirus exposure and HLA in healthy donors. V was cut by 3 bases and J by 4 bases, with 16 bases left in between. Germline CDR1 is SGHNT and CDR2 is YYREEE (reference sequence). The CDR3 loop spans 15 amino acids. Broader study findings: Investigators reported more than 150 TCR beta chains as tied to cytomegalovirus. Common viral pathogens were later found to be apparently linked to several of the most significant clusters. In a later analysis, HLA-associated beta chains showed higher expansion and lower generation probabilities than comparable chains.

In the PCR, 60 Vbeta and 13 Jbeta primers were used. Original data processing: Unique TCR beta chains numbered approximately 76 million in a later analysis, with around 11 million shared. Data came from immunoSEQ multiplex PCR; TCRdb stores just in-frame clones and leaves some out. D and trimming come from the DNA, and the V and J calls and clone size come from that table. This table holds more than 95,000 clones, 8% to 11% found once. Remarks on this clone: Antigen unknown.

V is TRBV5-4 and J is TRBJ2-5; no definite D call. Sequencing used PBMCs. This sequence was found in a woman aged 18-29 years in good health and CMV-seropositive. The DNA of the CDR3 is TGTGCCAGCAGCTCCCAACCTCTACTCGGAGAGACCCAGTACTTC. Protein product: CASSSQPLLGETQYF.